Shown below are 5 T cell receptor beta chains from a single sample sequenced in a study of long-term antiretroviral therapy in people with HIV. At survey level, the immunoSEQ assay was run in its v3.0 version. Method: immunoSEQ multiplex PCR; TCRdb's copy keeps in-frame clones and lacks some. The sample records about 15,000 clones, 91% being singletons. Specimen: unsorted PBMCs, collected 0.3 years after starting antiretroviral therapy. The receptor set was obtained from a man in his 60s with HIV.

The CDR3 DNA reads TGTGCCAGCAGCGGCGGGTGGACAGAGACTACACCTGGGGCCAACGTCCTGACTTTC. Translated: CASSGGWTETTPGANVLTF. This rearrangement joins TRBV11-2 to TRBJ2-6, with D perhaps TRBD1 (6 bases). Germline CDR1 and CDR2: SGHAT and FQNNGV. The V and J ends lost 5 bases and 2 bases respectively, with 22 bases between them. The CDR3 is 19 residues long.

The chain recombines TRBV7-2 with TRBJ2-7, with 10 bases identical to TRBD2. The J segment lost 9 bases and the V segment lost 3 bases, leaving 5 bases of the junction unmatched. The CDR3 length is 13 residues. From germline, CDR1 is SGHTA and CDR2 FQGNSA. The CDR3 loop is CASSFSGGPLQYF. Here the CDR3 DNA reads TGTGCCAGCAGCTTTAGCGGGGGGCCCCTGCAGTACTTC.

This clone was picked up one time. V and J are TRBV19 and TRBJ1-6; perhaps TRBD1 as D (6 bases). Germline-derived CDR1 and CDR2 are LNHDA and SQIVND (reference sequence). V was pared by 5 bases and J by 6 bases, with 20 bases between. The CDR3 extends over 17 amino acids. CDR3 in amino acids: CASSFTQGLNFNSPLHF. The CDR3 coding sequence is TGTGCCAGTAGTTTTACACAGGGACTTAACTTTAATTCACCCCTCCACTTT. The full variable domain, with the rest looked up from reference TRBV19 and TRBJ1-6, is DGGITQSPKYLFRKEGQNVTLSCEQNLNHDAMYWYRQDPGQGLRLIYYSQIVNDFQKGDIAEGYSVSREKKESFPLTVTSAQKNPTAFYLCASSFTQGLNFNSPLHFGNGTRLTVT.

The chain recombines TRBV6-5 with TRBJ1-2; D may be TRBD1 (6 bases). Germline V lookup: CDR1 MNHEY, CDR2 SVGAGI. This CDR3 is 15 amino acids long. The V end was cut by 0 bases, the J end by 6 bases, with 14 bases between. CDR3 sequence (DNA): TGTGCCAGCAGTTACTCCCTTAGGGGGGAGGATGGCTACACCTTC. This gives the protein CASSYSLRGEDGYTF.

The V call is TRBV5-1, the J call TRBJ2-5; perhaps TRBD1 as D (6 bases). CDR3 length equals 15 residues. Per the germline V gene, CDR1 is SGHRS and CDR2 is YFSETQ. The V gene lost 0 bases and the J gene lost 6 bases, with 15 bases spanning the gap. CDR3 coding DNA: TGCGCCAGCAGCTTGGATCTTACAGGGAGCAAGACCCAGTACTTC. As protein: CASSLDLTGSKTQYF.